The 3 T cell receptor beta chains below come from one sample, sequenced in a study of shared clonotypes between healthy human individuals. Sequencing used immunoSEQ multiplex PCR; TCRdb keeps in-frame clones, though not all of them. The table lists around 1,100,000 clones, approximately 75% of them singletons. Sequences were obtained from memory CD4+ T cells from PBMCs. Subset in this sample: CD45RA-negative fraction. The source is a man between 18 and 35 years old in good health. Some clones in this sample may be carry-over from other donors' samples.

The V call is TRBV13, the J call TRBJ2-5; the D gene is possibly TRBD2 (5 bases). The CDR3 is 15 residues long. The V end lost 7 bases, the J end lost 2 bases, and 17 bases lay between the germline ends. Germline CDR1 is PRHDT and CDR2 is FYEKMQ (reference sequence). CDR3 coding DNA: TGTGCCAGCAACTCCCAGCGGAGCTTTCAAGAGACCCAGTACTTC. It yields the protein CASNSQRSFQETQYF.

About this clone: The sample carries other DNA sequences with the same CDR3. The chain has TRBV6-6 and TRBJ1-5; no clear D gene. Per the germline V gene, CDR1 is MNHNY and CDR2 is SVGAGI (reference sequence). This CDR3 region has 15 residues. V shed 2 bases and J shed 2 bases, with 10 bases lying between them. CDR3 coding DNA: TGTGCCAGCAGTTACGCAGGTCAGGGCAATCAGCCCCAGCATTTT. Protein sequence: CASSYAGQGNQPQHF.

This clone was seen more than once but under ten times. This chain uses TRBV20-1 with TRBJ1-2; no clear D gene. Germline V gene lookup returns CDR1 DFQATT and CDR2 SNEGSKA (reference sequence). This CDR3 has 11 amino acids. V shed 3 bases and J shed 8 bases, with 10 bases lying between them. The CDR3 DNA sequence: TGCAGTGCTAGTGCGGGTCGCGGCTACACCTTC. It is translated as CSASAGRGYTF.